A selection of T cell receptor beta chains follows, all from one sample in a study of CD8 T cells in ankylosing spondylitis. TCRdb re-called the 5' RACE reads with MiXCR, one entry per CDR3 protein. Of hundreds of thousands of distinct CDR3 sequences detected, 17% appear once; the ten largest clones hold 1%. Sequencing was performed on blood, either unsorted or a sorted T cell fraction (not recorded which). Receptor source: a male donor with ankylosing spondylitis. Each CDR3 is given with its conserved first and last residue. The order of the fields is D gene, J gene, V gene, clone size, CDR3 protein, CDR3 DNA. D genes are given only for firm matches. Size values are once, few and many counts, or a class for expanded clones, and some rows have none.

>NA|TRBJ1-1|TRBV11-2|few
CASSLVSEGAFF
TGTGCCAGCAGCTTAGTATCAGAGGGCGCTTTCTTT
>TRBD1|TRBJ1-1|TRBV7-2|NA
CASSLDLKGQGVEAFF
TGTGCCAGCAGCTTAGATTTAAAAGGACAGGGGGTTGAAGCTTTCTTT
>NA|TRBJ1-6|TRBV5-5|few
CASSGGPSPLHF
TGTGCCAGCTCGGGGGGGCCTTCACCCCTCCACTTT
>NA|TRBJ1-1|TRBV6-1|few
CANREGIGNTEAFF
TGTGCCAACAGGGAGGGGATTGGGAACACTGAAGCTTTCTTT
>TRBD1|TRBJ2-7|TRBV29-1|NA
CSARAGTDLTYEQYF
TGCAGCGCCCGGGCAGGGACAGATCTAACCTACGAGCAGTACTTC
>TRBD1|TRBJ2-7|TRBV2|few
CASSGTGGSDEQYF
TGTGCCAGCAGCGGTACAGGGGGTTCAGACGAGCAGTACTTC
>TRBD1|TRBJ1-2|TRBV20-1|NA
CSALRPGQGNHGYTF
TGCAGTGCACTACGGCCGGGACAGGGGAACCATGGCTACACCTTC
>TRBD2|TRBJ2-3|TRBV7-2|NA
CASSFSGRAEDTQYF
TGTGCCAGCAGCTTTAGCGGGAGGGCCGAAGATACGCAGTATTTT
>TRBD1|TRBJ1-1|TRBV20-1|NA
CSAPGQARGNTEAFF
TGCAGTGCGCCGGGACAGGCAAGGGGGAACACTGAAGCTTTCTTT
>NA|TRBJ1-2|TRBV4-2|few
CASRSLGQSGYTF
TGTGCCAGCAGGTCGCTCGGACAAAGCGGCTACACCTTC
>TRBD1|TRBJ2-7|TRBV12-3/TRBV12-4|few
CASSLAAGGPLKYF
TGTGCCAGCAGTTTAGCGGCAGGGGGTCCCCTTAAGTACTTC
>TRBD1|TRBJ2-5|TRBV24-1|NA
CATMPGQQETQYF
TGTGCCACCATGCCGGGACAGCAAGAGACCCAGTACTTC
>TRBD1|TRBJ2-1|TRBV5-1|many
CASNLEQGASNEQFF
TGCGCCAGCAACTTGGAGCAGGGGGCGTCGAATGAGCAGTTCTTC
>NA|TRBJ2-1|TRBV6-5|NA
CASSYRDPDWNEQFF
TGTGCCAGCAGTTACAGGGACCCTGATTGGAATGAGCAGTTCTTC
>TRBD1|TRBJ1-6|TRBV6-1|few
CASSAGTGENSPLHF
TGTGCCAGCAGTGCCGGGACAGGGGAAAATTCACCCCTCCACTTT
>NA|TRBJ2-1|TRBV28|few
CASSTPRTPFEQFF
TGTGCCAGCAGTACACCACGCACACCGTTTGAGCAGTTCTTC
>TRBD1|TRBJ2-1|TRBV20-1|few
CSGGRDRVNEQFF
TGCAGTGGGGGCCGGGACAGGGTTAATGAGCAGTTCTTC
>TRBD1|TRBJ1-1|TRBV12-3/TRBV12-4|few
CASRVTGDAEAFF
TGTGCCAGCAGGGTAACAGGGGACGCTGAAGCTTTCTTT